The rows below give T cell receptor beta chains drawn from one sample of a study of shared clonotypes between healthy human individuals. Clones were sequenced by immunoSEQ multiplex PCR, and TCRdb holds only the in-frame ones, with some missing. This table has more than 2 million clones, roughly 95% appearing once. Sequenced: naive CD8+ T cells sorted from blood. All receptors come from a man aged 18 to 30 in good health. Both conserved end residues are part of each CDR3. The order of the fields is D gene, V gene, J gene, clone size, CDR3 DNA, CDR3 protein. A D gene is named only where the DNA matches it firmly. Clone size is not always given. Where it is, it says once, few, many or a class for expanded clones.

D gene: TRBD1
V gene: TRBV6-1
J gene: TRBJ2-1
clone size: .
CDR3 DNA: TGTGCCAGCAGAAGGGACAGGGGTGGCTACAATGAGCAGTTCTTC
CDR3 protein: CASRRDRGGYNEQFF

D gene: TRBD1
V gene: TRBV10-1
J gene: TRBJ1-1
clone size: .
CDR3 DNA: TGCGCCAGCAGTAAGGGACAGGGATACACTGAAGCTTTCTTT
CDR3 protein: CASSKGQGYTEAFF

D gene: .
V gene: TRBV29-1
J gene: TRBJ2-2
clone size: .
CDR3 DNA: TGCAGCGTTGAAGCCCCCCGGGGCAGGCCCGGGGAGCTGTTTTTT
CDR3 protein: CSVEAPRGRPGELFF

D gene: TRBD1
V gene: TRBV4-1
J gene: TRBJ1-2
clone size: .
CDR3 DNA: TGCGCCAGCAGCCAAGATTTCACAGGGGAAGGATATGGCTACACCTTC
CDR3 protein: CASSQDFTGEGYGYTF

D gene: .
V gene: TRBV29-1
J gene: TRBJ1-1
clone size: .
CDR3 DNA: TGCAGCGTTGGCGGGACGGGCCTTGAAGCTTTCTTT
CDR3 protein: CSVGGTGLEAFF

D gene: TRBD1
V gene: TRBV6-1
J gene: TRBJ2-7
clone size: once
CDR3 DNA: TGTGCCAGCAGTGAAGCGTCAACCGGGACAGGGTGGTGGGAGCAGTACTTC
CDR3 protein: CASSEASTGTGWWEQYF

D gene: .
V gene: TRBV9
J gene: TRBJ1-5
clone size: .
CDR3 DNA: TGTGCCAGCAGCGTAGAAGGCAACAATCAGCCCCAGCATTTT
CDR3 protein: CASSVEGNNQPQHF

D gene: .
V gene: TRBV27
J gene: TRBJ2-1
clone size: .
CDR3 DNA: TGTGCCAGCAGTTTAGGGCAGGGTCTATTCAATGAGCAGTTCTTC
CDR3 protein: CASSLGQGLFNEQFF

D gene: TRBD2
V gene: TRBV5-4
J gene: TRBJ2-3
clone size: .
CDR3 DNA: TGTGCCAGCAGCTTCGCGGGGGGCACCACAGATACGCAGTATTTT
CDR3 protein: CASSFAGGTTDTQYF

D gene: .
V gene: TRBV6-6
J gene: TRBJ2-7
clone size: .
CDR3 DNA: TGTGCCAGCAGTTCCCCCTGGGGCGGTGGAGACGAGCAGTACTTC
CDR3 protein: CASSSPWGGGDEQYF

D gene: .
V gene: TRBV6-6
J gene: TRBJ2-1
clone size: .
CDR3 DNA: TGTGCCAGCAGCCTCGAACACGGGGGATACAATGAGCAGTTCTTC
CDR3 protein: CASSLEHGGYNEQFF

D gene: .
V gene: TRBV28
J gene: TRBJ1-1
clone size: once
CDR3 DNA: TGTGCCAGCAGTACCACTGGGGGAGAAGCTTTCTTT
CDR3 protein: CASSTTGGEAFF

D gene: .
V gene: TRBV2
J gene: TRBJ2-7
clone size: .
CDR3 DNA: TGTGCCAGCAGTGAAGGTATGGGGCTATACGAGCAGTACTTC
CDR3 protein: CASSEGMGLYEQYF

D gene: .
V gene: TRBV11-3
J gene: TRBJ1-1
clone size: .
CDR3 DNA: TGTGCCAGCAGCTTCGCTCCGAACACTGAAGCTTTCTTT
CDR3 protein: CASSFAPNTEAFF

D gene: .
V gene: TRBV9
J gene: TRBJ1-1
clone size: .
CDR3 DNA: TGTGCCAGCAGCGTAGCCATTGCTTTCTTT
CDR3 protein: CASSVAIAFF

D gene: .
V gene: TRBV7-9
J gene: TRBJ2-5
clone size: .
CDR3 DNA: TGTGCCAGCAGCTTATTCACCGGTGGCCTCGAGGGGGAGACCCAGTACTTC
CDR3 protein: CASSLFTGGLEGETQYF

D gene: .
V gene: TRBV13
J gene: TRBJ2-2
clone size: .
CDR3 DNA: TGTGCCAGCAGCTTAGAGGCCGGGGAGCTGTTTTTT
CDR3 protein: CASSLEAGELFF

D gene: .
V gene: TRBV6-1
J gene: TRBJ1-5
clone size: .
CDR3 DNA: TGTGCCAGCAGTGAAGGACGGTATAGCAATCAGCCCCAGCATTTT
CDR3 protein: CASSEGRYSNQPQHF

D gene: .
V gene: TRBV6-5
J gene: TRBJ2-2
clone size: .
CDR3 DNA: TGTGCCACCAAAGCGGGCGGGGAGCTGTTTTTT
CDR3 protein: CATKAGGELFF

D gene: .
V gene: TRBV6-5
J gene: TRBJ2-1
clone size: once
CDR3 DNA: TGTGCCAGCAGTTACCCCGACTCTAATGAGCAGTTCTTC
CDR3 protein: CASSYPDSNEQFF

D gene: TRBD1
V gene: TRBV13
J gene: TRBJ1-1
clone size: .
CDR3 DNA: TGTGCCAGCAGCCCAGGGACAGGGGTTACTGAAGCTTTCTTT
CDR3 protein: CASSPGTGVTEAFF

D gene: TRBD2
V gene: TRBV5-1
J gene: TRBJ2-1
clone size: .
CDR3 DNA: TGCGCCAGCAGAGAACTAGCGGGAGGGAGCTCCTACAATGAGCAGTTCTTC
CDR3 protein: CASRELAGGSSYNEQFF